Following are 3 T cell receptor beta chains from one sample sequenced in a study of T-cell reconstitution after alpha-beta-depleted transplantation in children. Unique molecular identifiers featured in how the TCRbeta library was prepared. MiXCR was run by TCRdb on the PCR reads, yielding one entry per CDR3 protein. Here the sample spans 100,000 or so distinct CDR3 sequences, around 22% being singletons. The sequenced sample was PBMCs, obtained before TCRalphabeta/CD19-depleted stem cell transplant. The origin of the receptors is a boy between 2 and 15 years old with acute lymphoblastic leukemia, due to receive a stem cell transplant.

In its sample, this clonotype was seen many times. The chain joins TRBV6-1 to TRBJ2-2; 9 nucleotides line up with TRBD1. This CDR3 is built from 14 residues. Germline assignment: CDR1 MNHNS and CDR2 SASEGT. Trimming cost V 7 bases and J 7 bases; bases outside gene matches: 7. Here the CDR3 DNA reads TGTGCCAGCAATAATGGACAGGGGATCGGGGAGCTGTTTTTT. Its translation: CASNNGQGIGELFF.

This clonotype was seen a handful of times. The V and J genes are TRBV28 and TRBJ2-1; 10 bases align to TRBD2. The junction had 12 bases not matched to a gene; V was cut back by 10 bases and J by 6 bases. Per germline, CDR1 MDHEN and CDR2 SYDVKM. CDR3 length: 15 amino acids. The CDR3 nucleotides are TGTGCCACCGACCTGGGGACTAGCGAGGGCAATGAGCAGTTCTTC. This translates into CATDLGTSEGNEQFF.

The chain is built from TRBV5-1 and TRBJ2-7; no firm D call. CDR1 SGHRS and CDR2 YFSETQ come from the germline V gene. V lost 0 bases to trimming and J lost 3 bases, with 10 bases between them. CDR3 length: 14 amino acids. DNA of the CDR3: TGCGCCAGCAGCTTGGCCTCACACGACTACGAGCAGTACTTC. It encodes CASSLASHDYEQYF.